Listed below are T cell receptor beta chains from one sample, sequenced in a study of cytomegalovirus exposure and HLA in healthy donors. Assay: immunoSEQ multiplex PCR; the TCRdb copy retains only in-frame clones and omits some. The sample yields roughly 200,000 clones, 81% seen once. The sample was PBMCs. The receptors were gathered from a woman younger than 45 in good health and CMV-seronegative. Both conserved end residues are part of each CDR3. A D gene is named only where the DNA matches it firmly.

D: NA
V: TRBV10-3
J: TRBJ2-7
CDR3: CAISGVAYEGYEQYF

D: NA
V: TRBV19
J: TRBJ1-4
CDR3: CASSKPQGFPEKLFF

D: TRBD1
V: TRBV5-8
J: TRBJ1-5
CDR3: CASSFRTGRIQPQHF

D: TRBD2
V: TRBV6-6
J: TRBJ2-1
CDR3: CASSWTSGNREFF

D: TRBD2
V: TRBV5-4
J: TRBJ2-1
CDR3: CASSPPGGSGVNEQFF

D: TRBD2
V: TRBV7-6
J: TRBJ2-1
CDR3: CASSLQPSGRGKGEFF

D: NA
V: TRBV18
J: TRBJ1-5
CDR3: CASSPRTQNSNQPQHF

D: TRBD2
V: TRBV11-1
J: TRBJ2-5
CDR3: CASSLRTGGRQETQYF

D: TRBD2
V: TRBV7-9
J: TRBJ2-1
CDR3: CASSLALAVYNEQFF

D: TRBD1
V: TRBV6-6
J: TRBJ2-7
CDR3: CASSPQGSYEQYF

D: NA
V: TRBV30
J: TRBJ2-7
CDR3: CAWGRRETSAEQYF

D: TRBD2
V: TRBV4-1
J: TRBJ2-7
CDR3: CASSQTTSGSSYEQYF

D: TRBD1
V: TRBV6-4
J: TRBJ2-3
CDR3: CASSDSGQGADTQYF

D: NA
V: TRBV6-6
J: TRBJ2-2
CDR3: CASSPRPLGAAGELFF